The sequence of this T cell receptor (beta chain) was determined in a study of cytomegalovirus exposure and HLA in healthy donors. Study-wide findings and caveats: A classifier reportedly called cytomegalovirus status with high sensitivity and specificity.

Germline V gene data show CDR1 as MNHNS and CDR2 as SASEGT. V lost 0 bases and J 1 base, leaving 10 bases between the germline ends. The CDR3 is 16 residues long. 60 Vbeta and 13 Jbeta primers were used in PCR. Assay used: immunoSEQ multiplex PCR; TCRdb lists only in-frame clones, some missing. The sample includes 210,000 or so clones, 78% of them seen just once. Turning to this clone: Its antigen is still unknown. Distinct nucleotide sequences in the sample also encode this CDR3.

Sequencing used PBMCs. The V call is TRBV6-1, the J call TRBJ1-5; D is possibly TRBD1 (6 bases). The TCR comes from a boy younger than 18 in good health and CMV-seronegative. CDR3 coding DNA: TGTGCCAGCAGTGAAGCGCCCAGGGGAAGCAATCAGCCCCAGCATTTT. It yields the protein CASSEAPRGSNQPQHF.